This T cell receptor beta chain was recorded in a study of monozygotic twins with inflammatory bowel disease. The CDR3 runs 17 residues. CDR1 and CDR2 (germline): SNHLY, FYNNEI. Template switching appended UMIs that held a 6-nucleotide sample barcode. No DNA is given; TCRdb re-called the 5' RACE reads and lists each CDR3 protein once. This sample carries about 140,000 distinct CDR3 sequences, with 2.4% going to the ten biggest clones. Blood was drawn at under 3 ml per donor. V gene TRBV2 combines with J gene TRBJ1-1; TCRdb names TRBD1, which stays unverified in the absence of DNA. This clonotype was sampled from a human donor with ulcerative colitis or Crohn's disease, or a healthy co-twin of an affected twin (not recorded which). The sequenced sample consisted of blood. The CDR3 sequence: CASSETSTGKMNTEAFF. Variable domain in full (rest from reference TRBV2 and TRBJ1-1): EPEVTQTPSHQVTQMGQEVILRCVPISNHLYFYWYRQILGQKVEFLVSFYNNEISEKSEIFDDQFSVERPDGSNFTLKIRSTKLEDSAMYFCASSETSTGKMNTEAFFGQGTRLTVV.